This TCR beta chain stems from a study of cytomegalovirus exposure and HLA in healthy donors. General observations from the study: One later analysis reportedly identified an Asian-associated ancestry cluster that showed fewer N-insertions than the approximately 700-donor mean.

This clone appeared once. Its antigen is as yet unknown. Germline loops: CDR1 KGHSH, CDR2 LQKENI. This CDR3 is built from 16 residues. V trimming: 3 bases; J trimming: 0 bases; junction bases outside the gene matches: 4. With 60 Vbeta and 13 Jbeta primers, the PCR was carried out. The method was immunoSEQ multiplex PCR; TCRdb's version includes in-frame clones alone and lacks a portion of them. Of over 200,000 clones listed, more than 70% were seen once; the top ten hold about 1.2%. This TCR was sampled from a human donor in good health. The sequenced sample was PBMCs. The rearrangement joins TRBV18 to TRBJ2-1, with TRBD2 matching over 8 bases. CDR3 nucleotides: TGTGCCAGCTCACCGCCACTAGCGGACTCCTACAATGAGCAGTTCTTC. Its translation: CASSPPLADSYNEQFF.